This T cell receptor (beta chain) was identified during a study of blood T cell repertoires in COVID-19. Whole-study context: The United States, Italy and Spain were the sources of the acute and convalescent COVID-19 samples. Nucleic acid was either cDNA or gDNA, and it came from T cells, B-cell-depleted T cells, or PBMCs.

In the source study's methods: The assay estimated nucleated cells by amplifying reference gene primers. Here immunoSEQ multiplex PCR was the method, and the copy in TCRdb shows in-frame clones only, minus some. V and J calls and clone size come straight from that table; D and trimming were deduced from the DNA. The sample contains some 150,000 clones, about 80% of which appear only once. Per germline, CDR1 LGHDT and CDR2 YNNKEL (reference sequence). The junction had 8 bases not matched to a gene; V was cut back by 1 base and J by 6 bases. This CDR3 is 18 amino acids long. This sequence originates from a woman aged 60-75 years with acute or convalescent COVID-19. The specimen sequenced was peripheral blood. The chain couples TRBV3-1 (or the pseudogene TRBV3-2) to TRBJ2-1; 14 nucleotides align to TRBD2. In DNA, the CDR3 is TGTGCCAGCAGCCAAGCCCGGACTAGCGGGGGGCCCTCCAATGAGCAGTTCTTC. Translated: CASSQARTSGGPSNEQFF.